This T cell receptor beta chain emerged from a study of CD8+ T cells in alopecia areata. For the study at large: Treated patients received oral tofacitinib, 5 to 10 mg twice daily.

For this clone: The same CDR3 also results from other DNA sequences found in this sample.

Germline V CDR1 and CDR2: MNHEY, SVGAGI. The CDR3 is made up of 14 amino acids. Between the trimmed V and J ends, which lost 0 bases and 1 base, there was a span of 7 bases. Extraction and reverse transcription of RNA yielded cDNA as the sequencing template. Only in-frame clones appear in the TCRdb table, and some are missing; sequencing was by immunoSEQ multiplex PCR. Here the sample spans about 130,000 clones, approximately 48% being singletons. Lesional scalp tissue (obtained by punch biopsy) and peripheral blood were collected from alopecia areata patients. The J gene is TRBJ2-7, the V gene TRBV6-5; D is possibly TRBD2 (5 bases). The specimen comprised CD8+ T cells sorted from blood, sampled at week 0. This sequence was found in a human donor with alopecia areata. CDR3 amino acids: CASSYSDSSYEQYF. DNA of the CDR3: TGTGCCAGCAGTTACTCGGACTCTTCCTACGAGCAGTACTTC.